This T cell receptor beta chain appears in the sequencing data of a study of blood T cell repertoires in COVID-19. As for the study in general: Acute and convalescent COVID-19 samples came from the United States, Italy and Spain. Nucleic acid was either cDNA or gDNA, and it came from T cells, B-cell-depleted T cells, or PBMCs.

As processed by the authors: Quantification of nucleated cells was approximated via reference gene primer amplification. The repertoire was sequenced with immunoSEQ multiplex PCR; TCRdb's copy has only in-frame clones and lacks some. Clone size and V and J calls were adopted from that table, with D and trimming inferred from the DNA. The table shows around 70,000 clones, with approximately 86% occurring only once. The CDR3 runs 18 residues. V dropped 4 bases and J dropped 0 bases, with 19 bases sitting between them. Germline-derived CDR1 and CDR2 are MDHEN and SYDVKM. The TCR was taken from a human donor in a cohort sampled during active COVID-19. Sequences were obtained from peripheral blood. The rearrangement joins TRBV28 to TRBJ1-3; TRBD1 might be the D (6 bases). The CDR3 here is CASSSPIRKDSSGNTIYF. In DNA, the CDR3 is TGTGCCAGCAGTTCCCCGATTCGGAAGGACAGCTCTGGAAACACCATATATTTT.